The source of this TCR beta chain is a study of blood T cell repertoires in COVID-19. The table lists this clone with a count of one. Clones were sequenced by immunoSEQ multiplex PCR, and TCRdb holds only the in-frame ones, with some missing. Of about 130,000 clones listed, under 95% are singletons. The CDR3 extends over 16 amino acids. Trimming cost V 4 bases and J 6 bases; bases outside gene matches: 9. Germline V CDR1 and CDR2: KGHSH, LQKENI. This chain connects TRBV18 to TRBJ2-7; 13 bases fit TRBD2. This receptor was taken from a man between 50 and 59 years old with active COVID-19. Sequenced sample: peripheral blood. The CDR3 loop is CASSLQGLAGPAEQYF. The CDR3 nucleotides read TGTGCCAGCTCACTTCAGGGACTAGCGGGGCCCGCCGAGCAGTACTTC.